The T cell receptor beta chain under discussion was sequenced for a study of cytomegalovirus exposure and HLA in healthy donors. As for the study in general: In a later analysis, it was reported that the 110 or so validation repertoires had been produced on the same platform as the roughly 650 repertoires belonging to the first cohort.

Findings and limits, study-wide: The listing of about 150 TCR beta chains classed them as cytomegalovirus-associated. It was confirmed in vitro that three of the CMV-associated chains were specific for CMV antigens. High sensitivity and specificity were reportedly achieved when the classifier diagnosed cytomegalovirus status.

The repertoire was sequenced with immunoSEQ multiplex PCR; TCRdb's copy has only in-frame clones and lacks some. This sample has roughly 180,000 clones; more than 75% occur once, and the top ten carry about 7.2%. The count of this clone is one. Antigen unknown. This CDR3 spans 14 amino acids. Germline CDR1 and CDR2: LGHNA and YSLEER. The J segment lost 9 bases and the V segment lost 0 bases, leaving 6 bases of the junction unmatched. V usage is TRBV4-3 and J usage is TRBJ1-2; 8 bases fit TRBD1. The specimen sequenced was PBMCs. This TCR was recovered from a man younger than 40 in good health and CMV-seropositive. The CDR3 spells CASSQDHGTGSYTF. CDR3 nucleotide sequence: TGCGCCAGCAGCCAAGATCACGGGACAGGAAGCTACACCTTC.